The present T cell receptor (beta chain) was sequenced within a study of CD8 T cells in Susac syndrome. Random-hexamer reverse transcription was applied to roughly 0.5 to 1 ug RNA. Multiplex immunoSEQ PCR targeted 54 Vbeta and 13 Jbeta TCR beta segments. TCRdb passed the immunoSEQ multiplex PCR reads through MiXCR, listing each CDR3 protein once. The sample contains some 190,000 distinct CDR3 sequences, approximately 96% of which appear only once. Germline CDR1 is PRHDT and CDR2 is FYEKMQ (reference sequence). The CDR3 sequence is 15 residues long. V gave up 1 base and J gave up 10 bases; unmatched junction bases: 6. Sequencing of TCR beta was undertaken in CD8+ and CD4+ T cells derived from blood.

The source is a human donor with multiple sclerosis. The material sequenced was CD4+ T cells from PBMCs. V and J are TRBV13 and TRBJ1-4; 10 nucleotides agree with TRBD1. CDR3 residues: CASSLVGTGERKLFF. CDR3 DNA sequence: TGTGCCAGCAGCTTAGTTGGGACAGGGGAACGAAAACTGTTTTTT.